The text below deals with one T cell receptor beta chain. No antigen is known for it. This entry comes from a study of cytomegalovirus exposure and HLA in healthy donors. The CDR3 contains 11 residues. The ends lost 7 bases at V and 8 bases at J; junction bases unmatched: 4. Germline-derived CDR1 and CDR2 are SGHRS and YFSETQ. Generated by immunoSEQ multiplex PCR, the TCRdb table keeps only in-frame clones and is missing some. The top ten clones hold around 2.4% of a sample with about 170,000 clones, around nine tenths of them seen once. Study results and limitations: The listing of roughly 160 TCR beta chains classed them as cytomegalovirus-associated. Testing in vitro showed a few CMV-associated chains specific for CMV antigens.

The sequenced material came from PBMCs. This TCR was sampled from a woman aged 18-29 years in good health and CMV-seronegative. The rearrangement uses TRBV5-1 and TRBJ1-2; 8 bases agree with TRBD1. The CDR3 here is CASQGAQGYTF. CDR3 bases: TGCGCCAGCCAGGGGGCGCAAGGCTACACCTTC.